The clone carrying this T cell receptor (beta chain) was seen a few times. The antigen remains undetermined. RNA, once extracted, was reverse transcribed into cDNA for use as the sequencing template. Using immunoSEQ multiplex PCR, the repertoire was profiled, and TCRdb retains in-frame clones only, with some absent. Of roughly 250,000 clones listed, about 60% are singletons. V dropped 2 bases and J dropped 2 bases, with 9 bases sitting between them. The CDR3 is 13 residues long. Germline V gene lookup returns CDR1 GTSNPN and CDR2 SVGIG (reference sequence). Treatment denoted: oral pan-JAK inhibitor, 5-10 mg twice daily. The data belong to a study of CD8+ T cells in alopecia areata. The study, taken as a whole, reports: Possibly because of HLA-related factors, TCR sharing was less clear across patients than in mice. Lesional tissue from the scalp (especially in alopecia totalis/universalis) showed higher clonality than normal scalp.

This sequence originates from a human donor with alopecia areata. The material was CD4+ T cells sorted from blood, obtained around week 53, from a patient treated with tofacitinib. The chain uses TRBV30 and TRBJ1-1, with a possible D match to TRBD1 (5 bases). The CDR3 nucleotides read TGTGCCTGGAGTATGCAGGGCAACACTGAAGCTTTCTTT. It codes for CAWSMQGNTEAFF.